The 6 T cell receptor beta chains in this list originate from one sample, sequenced in a study of human T cells and chemical hapten exposure. Unseparated into fractions, whole blood served as the source from which total RNA was extracted. TCRdb passed the 5' RACE reads through MiXCR, listing each CDR3 protein once. The profile shows 75,000 or so distinct CDR3 sequences, about a sixth of them singletons. These receptors came from a female donor in good health.

This clonotype has a single count. V gene TRBV5-1 combines with J gene TRBJ2-7, with D perhaps TRBD1 or TRBD2 (5 bases each). Germline V lookup: CDR1 SGHRS, CDR2 YFSETQ. This CDR3 region has 14 residues. V lost 3 bases and J lost 5, with 15 bases in between. The CDR3 spells CASSWGSGSNEQYF. CDR3 DNA sequence: TGCGCCAGCAGCTGGGGGTCGGGGTCGAACGAGCAGTACTTC.

This clonotype was counted a few times. The chain is built from TRBV18 and TRBJ1-6; TRBD1 matches at 9 bases. Looked up from germline, CDR1 is KGHSH and CDR2 is LQKENI. The trim removed 4 bases at V and 10 bases at J, leaving 5 bases unmatched. CDR3 size: 14 residues. Here the CDR3 DNA reads TGTGCCAGCTCACTGGACAGGGGAGGATCACCCCTCCACTTT. It is translated as CASSLDRGGSPLHF.

The gene calls are TRBV3-1 and TRBJ1-4; a possible D gene is TRBD1 (5 bases). CDR1 and CDR2 from the germline V gene are LGHDT and YNNKEL (reference sequence). CDR3 length equals 14 residues. V was clipped by 4 bases and J by 5 bases, with 11 bases between them. The CDR3 here is CASSLMRGNEKLFF. CDR3 bases: TGTGCCAGCAGCCTTATGAGGGGAAATGAAAAACTGTTTTTT.

The chain combines TRBV6-5 with TRBJ1-6, with 9 bases that match TRBD1. Germline V gene sequence: CDR1 MNHEY, CDR2 SVGAGI. V shed 6 bases, J shed 7 bases, and the junction held 10 bases outside the gene matches. CDR3 size: 16 residues. CDR3 bases: TGTGCCAGCAGCGAATTACAGGGGGCAGAGAATTCACCCCTCCACTTT. It specifies CASSELQGAENSPLHF.

CDR3 sequence (DNA): TGTGCCAGCAGTTTGAGACAGGGGGTGAGCACAGATACGCAGTATTTT. Translation gives CASSLRQGVSTDTQYF. V gene TRBV27 combines with J gene TRBJ2-3; 9 bases line up with TRBD1. The germline V gene encodes CDR1 MNHEY and CDR2 SMNVEV (reference sequence). V was pared by 3 bases and J by 0 bases, with 4 bases of the junction left unmatched. The CDR3 consists of 16 residues.

In its sample, this clonotype was seen a few times. The J gene is TRBJ2-7, the V gene TRBV7-2; perhaps TRBD2 as D (6 bases). CDR1 is SGHTA, CDR2 FQGNSA, per germline. There are 15 residues in the CDR3. V lost 1 base, J lost 4 bases, and 14 bases lay in between. CDR3 sequence (DNA): TGTGCCAGCAGCTTAGGTTTGGGGAGGCTGTACGAGCAGTACTTC. Protein sequence: CASSLGLGRLYEQYF.